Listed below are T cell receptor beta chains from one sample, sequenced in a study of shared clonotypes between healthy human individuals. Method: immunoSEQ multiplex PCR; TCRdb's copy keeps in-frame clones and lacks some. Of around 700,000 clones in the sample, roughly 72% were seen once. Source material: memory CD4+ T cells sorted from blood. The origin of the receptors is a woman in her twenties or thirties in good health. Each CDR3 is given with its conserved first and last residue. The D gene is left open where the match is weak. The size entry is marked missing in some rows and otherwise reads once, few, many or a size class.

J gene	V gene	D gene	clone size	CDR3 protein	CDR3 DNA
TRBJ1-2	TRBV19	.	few	CASSYIPGGGGYTF	TGTGCCAGTAGTTACATACCAGGTGGTGGTGGCTACACCTTC
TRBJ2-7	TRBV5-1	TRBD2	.	CASMVTSGSASEQYF	TGCGCCAGCATGGTGACTAGCGGGAGTGCATCCGAGCAGTACTTC
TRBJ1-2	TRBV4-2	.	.	CASSRGEIDRNYGYTF	TGTGCCAGCAGCAGAGGCGAAATCGACAGGAACTATGGCTACACCTTC
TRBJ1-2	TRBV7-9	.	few	CASSLEWRGYTF	TGTGCCAGCAGCTTAGAATGGCGGGGCTACACCTTC
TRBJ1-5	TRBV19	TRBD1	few	CASSSWQGVNQPQHF	TGTGCCAGTAGTAGTTGGCAGGGGGTAAATCAGCCCCAGCATTTT
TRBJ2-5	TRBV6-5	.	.	CASRGGFSQETQYF	TGTGCCAGCAGGGGGGGATTCTCACAAGAGACCCAGTACTTC
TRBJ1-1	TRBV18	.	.	CASSPVGRDTEAFF	TGTGCCAGCTCACCCGTGGGTCGGGACACTGAAGCTTTCTTT
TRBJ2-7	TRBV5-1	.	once	CASSLSGALDGHEQYF	TGCGCCAGCAGCTTATCCGGGGCCCTCGACGGACACGAGCAGTACTTC
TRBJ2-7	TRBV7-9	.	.	CASRASGVLYEQYF	TGTGCCAGCCGAGCCTCAGGGGTACTCTACGAGCAGTACTTC
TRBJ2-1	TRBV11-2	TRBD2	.	CASSQREESYNEQFF	TGTGCCAGCAGCCAGCGGGAGGAGTCCTACAATGAGCAGTTCTTC
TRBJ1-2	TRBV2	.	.	CSEGEGYGYTF	TGTTCGGAAGGTGAGGGATATGGCTACACCTTC
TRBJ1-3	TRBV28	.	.	CASRTTGSSGNTIYF	TGTGCCAGCAGGACAACAGGGAGCTCTGGAAACACCATATATTTT
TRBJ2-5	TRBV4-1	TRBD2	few	CASSQEMLAGGEETQYF	TGCGCCAGCAGCCAAGAGATGCTAGCGGGAGGTGAGGAGACCCAGTACTTC
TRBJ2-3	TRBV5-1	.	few	CASSLTSRADTQYF	TGCGCCAGCAGCTTGACTAGCCGAGCAGATACGCAGTATTTT
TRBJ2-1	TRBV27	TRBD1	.	CASSSNLYQGAQVNEQFF	TGTGCCAGCAGTTCCAACCTCTACCAGGGGGCGCAGGTGAATGAGCAGTTCTTC
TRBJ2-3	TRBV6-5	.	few	CASSYLSTDTQYF	TGTGCCAGCAGTTACTTGAGCACAGATACGCAGTATTTT
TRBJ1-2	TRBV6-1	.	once	CASSGWPENYGYTF	TGTGCCAGCAGTGGGTGGCCAGAGAACTATGGCTACACCTTC
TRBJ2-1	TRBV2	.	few	CASTRAANEQFF	TGTGCCAGCACCCGGGCCGCCAATGAGCAGTTCTTC
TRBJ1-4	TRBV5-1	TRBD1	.	CASSLSRGSEKLFF	TGCGCCAGCAGCTTGAGCAGGGGGAGCGAAAAACTGTTTTTT
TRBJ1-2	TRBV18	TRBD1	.	CASSPYNRGQDYGYTF	TGTGCCAGCTCACCGTATAACAGGGGGCAGGACTATGGCTACACCTTC
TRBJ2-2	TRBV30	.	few	CAWSVLGFTGELFF	TGTGCCTGGAGTGTCCTAGGTTTCACCGGGGAGCTGTTTTTT
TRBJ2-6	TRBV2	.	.	CASRTVGTGANVLTF	TGTGCCAGCAGGACAGTGGGGACTGGGGCCAACGTCCTGACTTTC
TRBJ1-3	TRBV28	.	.	CASGGAGAIGNTIYF	TGTGCCAGCGGGGGGGCAGGGGCGATCGGAAACACCATATATTTT
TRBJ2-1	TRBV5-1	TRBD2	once	CASSRAGREDEQFF	TGCGCCAGCAGCAGAGCGGGGAGAGAGGATGAGCAGTTCTTC
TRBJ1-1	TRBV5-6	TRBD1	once	CASSFGTGGPMNTEAFF	TGTGCCAGCAGCTTTGGGACAGGGGGCCCTATGAACACTGAAGCTTTCTTT
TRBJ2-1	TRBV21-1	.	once	CASSKDIAGGPYNEQFF	TGTGCCAGCAGCAAAGACATTGCGGGAGGGCCCTACAATGAGCAGTTCTTC
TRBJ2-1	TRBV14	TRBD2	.	CASSQLAGGAGSYNEQFF	TGTGCCAGCAGCCAGTTAGCGGGAGGGGCGGGCTCCTACAATGAGCAGTTCTTC
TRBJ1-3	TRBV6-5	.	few	CASSTGQTPIYF	TGTGCCAGCAGTACTGGACAGACCCCCATATATTTT
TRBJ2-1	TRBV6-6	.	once	CASSYRLHPDYNEQFF	TGTGCCAGCAGTTACCGACTCCACCCGGATTACAATGAGCAGTTCTTC
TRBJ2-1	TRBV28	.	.	CASSLYEGANHNEQFF	TGTGCCAGCAGTTTATACGAAGGGGCAAACCACAATGAGCAGTTCTTC
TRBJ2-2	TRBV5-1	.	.	CASSLAETGPTGELFF	TGCGCCAGCAGCTTGGCCGAGACAGGACCCACCGGGGAGCTGTTTTTT
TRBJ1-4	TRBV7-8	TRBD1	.	CASSQRQGVEKLFF	TGTGCCAGCAGCCAGCGACAGGGGGTGGAAAAACTGTTTTTT
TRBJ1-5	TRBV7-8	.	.	CASSLRRVHGNQPQHF	TGTGCCAGCAGCTTGAGACGCGTTCACGGCAATCAGCCCCAGCATTTT
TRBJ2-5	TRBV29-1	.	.	CSVGRMGHGRWETQYF	TGCAGCGTGGGGAGAATGGGACATGGGAGGTGGGAGACCCAGTACTTC
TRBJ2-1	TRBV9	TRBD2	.	CASSVAAGGPNEQFF	TGTGCCAGCAGCGTAGCAGCGGGAGGGCCGAATGAGCAGTTCTTC
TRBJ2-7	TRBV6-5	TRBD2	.	CASSHGTRYEQYF	TGTGCCAGCAGTCACGGGACTAGATACGAGCAGTACTTC
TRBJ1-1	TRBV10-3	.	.	CAIRGGNTEAFF	TGTGCCATTCGGGGGGGGAACACTGAAGCTTTCTTT
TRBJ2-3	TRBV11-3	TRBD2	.	CASSLGHSGGEDTQYF	TGTGCCAGCAGCTTAGGTCATTCGGGAGGTGAAGATACGCAGTATTTT
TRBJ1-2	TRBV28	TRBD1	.	CASSTGQGRGYTF	TGTGCCAGCAGCACCGGACAGGGTAGGGGCTACACCTTC
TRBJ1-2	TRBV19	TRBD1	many	CAIDPGQGYGYTF	TGTGCCATCGATCCGGGACAGGGCTATGGCTACACCTTC
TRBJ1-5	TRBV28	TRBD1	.	CASSAPTGEANQPQHF	TGTGCCAGCAGCGCTCCCACAGGGGAAGCCAATCAGCCCCAGCATTTT
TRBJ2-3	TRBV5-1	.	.	CASSFEQRGTDTQYF	TGCGCCAGCAGCTTCGAGCAACGTGGCACAGATACGCAGTATTTT
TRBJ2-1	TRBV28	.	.	CASSFPGYNEQFF	TGTGCCAGCAGTTTCCCCGGATACAATGAGCAGTTCTTC
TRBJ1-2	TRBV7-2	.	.	CASSLGGGPGYTF	TGTGCCAGCAGCTTAGGCGGGGGGCCCGGCTACACCTTC
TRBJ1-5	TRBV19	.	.	CASSIRDTNQPQHF	TGTGCCAGTAGTATCAGGGACACCAATCAGCCCCAGCATTTT
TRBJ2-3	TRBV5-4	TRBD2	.	CASGVGEGPADTQYF	TGTGCCAGCGGTGTGGGGGAGGGCCCGGCAGATACGCAGTATTTT
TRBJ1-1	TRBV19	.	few	CASSFQLLMNTEAFF	TGTGCCAGTAGTTTCCAGCTTCTCATGAACACTGAAGCTTTCTTT
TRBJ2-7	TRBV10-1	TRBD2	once	CASSAGTSASYEQYF	TGCGCCAGCAGCGCCGGGACTAGCGCTTCCTACGAGCAGTACTTC
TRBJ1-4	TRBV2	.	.	CASSEGLGRIVGLFF	TGTGCCAGCAGTGAAGGGCTAGGGCGGATCGTTGGACTGTTTTTT
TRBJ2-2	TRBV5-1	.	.	CASSFSWSNTGELFF	TGCGCCAGCAGCTTTTCTTGGAGTAACACCGGGGAGCTGTTTTTT
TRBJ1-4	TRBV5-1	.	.	CASSNQDSFDEKLFF	TGCGCCAGCAGCAATCAGGACAGTTTTGATGAAAAACTGTTTTTT
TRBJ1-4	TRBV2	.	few	CASTMNTNEKLFF	TGTGCCAGCACTATGAATACGAATGAAAAACTGTTTTTT
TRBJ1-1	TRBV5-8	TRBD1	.	CASSLDNRGNTEAFF	TGTGCCAGCAGCTTGGATAACAGGGGGAACACTGAAGCTTTCTTT